One sample yielded the 30 T cell receptor beta chains listed below, sequenced in a study of cytomegalovirus exposure and HLA in healthy donors. It was with 60 Vbeta and 13 Jbeta primers that the PCR ran. Produced via immunoSEQ multiplex PCR; TCRdb's table is partial and in-frame only. The data contain roughly 200,000 clones, 75% to 85% of them singletons. Specimen: PBMCs. The receptors were gathered from a woman aged 45-60 years in good health and CMV-seronegative.

The rearrangement links TRBV19 to TRBJ2-7; 7 bases line up with TRBD1. The CDR3 loop spans 13 amino acids. Trimming removed 4 bases from V and 4 bases from J; junction bases left unmatched: 4. The germline V gene has CDR1 LNHDA and CDR2 SQIVND (reference sequence). The CDR3 spells CASSNLQGYEQYF. The CDR3 nucleotides read TGTGCCAGTAGTAACCTACAGGGGTACGAGCAGTACTTC.

Written as DNA, the CDR3 is TGTGCCTGGAGTGCCGGGACAGGACCATACAATGAGCAGTTCTTC. Protein: CAWSAGTGPYNEQFF. The V and J genes are TRBV30 and TRBJ2-1, with TRBD1 matching over 8 bases. The J segment lost 4 bases and the V segment lost 1 base, leaving 6 bases of the junction unmatched. The CDR3 extends over 15 amino acids. Germline CDR1 and CDR2: GTSNPN and SVGIG (reference sequence). Variable domain in full (rest from reference TRBV30 and TRBJ2-1): SQTIHQWPATLVQPVGSPLSLECTVEGTSNPNLYWYRQAAGRGLQLLFYSVGIGQISSEVPQNLSASRPQDRQFILSSKKLLLSDSGFYLCAWSAGTGPYNEQFFGPGTRLTVL.

The table lists this clone with a count of one. The J gene is TRBJ1-5, the V gene TRBV4-1, with 9 bases matching TRBD1. Germline CDR1 MGHRA, CDR2 YSYEKL. The CDR3 sequence is 16 residues long. Trimming at V came to 4 bases and at J to 4 bases, leaving 8 bases not matched to a gene. Written as DNA, the CDR3 is TGCGCCAGCAGCCTTCTACAGGGGGCTGGGAATCAGCCCCAGCATTTT. Translation: CASSLLQGAGNQPQHF.

The count of this clone is one. The chain has TRBV6-5 and TRBJ1-1, with D perhaps TRBD1 (6 bases). Germline V lookup: CDR1 MNHEY, CDR2 SVGAGI. The CDR3 is made up of 13 amino acids. V was pared by 5 bases and J by 7 bases, with 14 bases between. For the CDR3, the DNA is TGTGCCAGCAGTGAAGTGATAGGGGGTGAAGCTTTCTTT. Its translation is CASSEVIGGEAFF.

The chain joins TRBV5-1 to TRBJ2-5, with D possibly TRBD2 on 6 matching bases. V was cut by 1 base and J by 2 bases, with 9 bases left in between. In germline, CDR1 is SGHRS, CDR2 YFSETQ. CDR3 size: 14 residues. DNA for the CDR3: TGCGCCAGCAGCTTGACTAGCAGACAAGAGACCCAGTACTTC. Protein: CASSLTSRQETQYF.

This rearrangement joins TRBV27 to TRBJ2-4; TRBD1 agrees at 8 bases. The CDR3 sequence is 13 residues long. Germline V gene sequence: CDR1 MNHEY, CDR2 SMNVEV (reference sequence). With 4 bases clipped from V and 7 bases from J, the junction kept 3 bases outside the gene matches. The CDR3 coding sequence is TGTGCCAGCAGTTACAGGGGGTGGAACATTCAGTACTTC. It codes for CASSYRGWNIQYF.

The chain uses TRBV19 and TRBJ2-7; 7 bases agree with TRBD1. V lost 3 bases, J lost 4 bases, and 18 bases stayed unmatched. CDR1 LNHDA and CDR2 SQIVND come from the germline V gene (reference sequence). The CDR3 spans 18 residues. The CDR3 DNA reads TGTGCCAGTAGTATCCAGGCTGGGACAGCTCTTGGGTCGTACGAGCAGTACTTC. Its protein product is CASSIQAGTALGSYEQYF. Based on the CDR3 plus reference TRBV19 and TRBJ2-7, the full variable domain is DGGITQSPKYLFRKEGQNVTLSCEQNLNHDAMYWYRQDPGQGLRLIYYSQIVNDFQKGDIAEGYSVSREKKESFPLTVTSAQKNPTAFYLCASSIQAGTALGSYEQYFGPGTRLTVT.

V is TRBV11-2 and J is TRBJ2-7, with D possibly being TRBD2 (5 bases). The CDR3 runs to 15 residues. V was trimmed by 1 base and J by 0 bases, leaving 10 bases between them. Looked up from germline, CDR1 is SGHAT and CDR2 is FQNNGV. For the CDR3, the DNA is TGTGCCAGCAGCTTAGTACGGGAAAGCTCCTACGAGCAGTACTTC. It translates to CASSLVRESSYEQYF.

The CDR3 nucleotides read TGTGCCAGCAGCCACCCCGGGACTAGCGGGCGCACAGATACGCAGTATTTT. It encodes CASSHPGTSGRTDTQYF. V usage is TRBV7-3 and J usage is TRBJ2-3, with TRBD2 identical over 12 bases. V was clipped by 5 bases and J by 1 base; unmatched bases: 7. Germline V gene data show CDR1 as SGHTA and CDR2 as FQGTGA. This CDR3 spans 17 amino acids.

The chain uses TRBV5-8 and TRBJ2-6, with 8 bases identical to TRBD1. The CDR3 loop spans 16 amino acids. With V trimmed by 5 bases and J by 0 bases, 4 bases remained unmatched. CDR1 SGHTS and CDR2 YDEGEE come from the germline V gene. CDR3 amino acids: CASSRDRGSGANVLTF. DNA for the CDR3: TGTGCCAGCAGTCGAGACAGGGGCTCTGGGGCCAACGTCCTGACTTTC. The complete variable domain, with remaining parts taken from reference TRBV5-8 and TRBJ2-6, reads EAGVTQSPTHLIKTRGQQATLRCSPISGHTSVYWYQQALGLGLQFLLWYDEGEERNRGNFPPRFSGRQFPNYSSELNVNALELEDSALYLCASSRDRGSGANVLTFGAGSRLTVL.

This clone was picked up one time. This sequence joins TRBV2 and TRBJ2-5; D not resolved. Germline V gene lookup returns CDR1 SNHLY and CDR2 FYNNEI. Trimming pared 4 bases from V and 1 base from J, leaving 10 bases between. The CDR3 covers 14 residues. As DNA, the CDR3 is TGTGCCAGCAGTGTGCAGCGACGCCAAGAGACCCAGTACTTC. It yields the protein CASSVQRRQETQYF. The full variable domain, rest sourced from reference TRBV2 and TRBJ2-5, is EPEVTQTPSHQVTQMGQEVILRCVPISNHLYFYWYRQILGQKVEFLVSFYNNEISEKSEIFDDQFSVERPDGSNFTLKIRSTKLEDSAMYFCASSVQRRQETQYFGPGTRLLVL.

The chain combines TRBV6-1 with TRBJ2-7; 8 bases agree with TRBD1. Germline CDR1 MNHNS, CDR2 SASEGT. The CDR3 has 15 residues. V shed 8 bases, J shed 4 bases, and the junction held 13 bases outside the gene matches. The chain's CDR3 is CASLSTDRVSYEQYF. The CDR3 DNA reads TGTGCCAGCCTGAGCACGGACAGGGTGTCGTACGAGCAGTACTTC.

The J gene is TRBJ2-2, the V gene TRBV6-5; D possibly corresponds to TRBD2 (5 bases). V was clipped by 2 bases and J by 4 bases, with 11 bases between them. Germline CDR1 and CDR2: MNHEY and SVGAGI. CDR3 length: 15 amino acids. CDR3 nucleotides: TGTGCCAGCAGTTACGAAGGCGGGTCCACCGGGGAGCTGTTTTTT. Its translation is CASSYEGGSTGELFF.

The chain couples TRBV28 to TRBJ2-7, with TRBD2 as a possible D gene (5 bases). V lost 5 bases and J 3 bases, leaving 11 bases between the germline ends. The CDR3 runs 13 residues. Germline CDR1 MDHEN, CDR2 SYDVKM. For the CDR3, the DNA is TGTGCCAGCAGTCTCAACGAGGGCTACGAGCAGTACTTC. The encoded protein is CASSLNEGYEQYF.

The rearrangement joins TRBV6-1 to TRBJ2-1; 10 bases fit TRBD1. Germline CDR1 and CDR2: MNHNS and SASEGT. The CDR3 has 15 residues. V lost 6 bases, J lost 8 bases, and 10 bases stayed unmatched. The CDR3, as DNA: TGTGCCAGCAGCTCGACAGGGGGCTCTGTCGATGAGCAGTTCTTC. Its translation is CASSSTGGSVDEQFF.

The rearrangement links TRBV7-8 to TRBJ2-5, with 12 bases that match TRBD2. Germline lookup yields CDR1 SGHVS and CDR2 FQNEAQ. Germline trimming cut 0 bases from V and 3 bases from J; bases unmatched to any gene: 14. The CDR3 is 20 residues long. CDR3 amino acids: CASSLASLAGGPQVEETQYF. The CDR3 nucleotides are TGTGCCAGCAGCTTAGCGAGCCTAGCGGGAGGGCCTCAAGTCGAAGAGACCCAGTACTTC.

The rearrangement links TRBV4-3 to TRBJ2-3; 9 nucleotides line up with TRBD2. With V trimmed by 0 bases and J by 6 bases, 10 bases remained unmatched. The CDR3 length is 17 residues. Germline lookup yields CDR1 LGHNA and CDR2 YSLEER. The CDR3 spells CASSQDLRREGPDTQYF. CDR3 coding DNA: TGCGCCAGCAGCCAAGATCTCCGGCGGGAGGGTCCCGATACGCAGTATTTT.

The J gene is TRBJ2-4, the V gene TRBV6-1; D perhaps matches TRBD1 (6 bases). CDR1 and CDR2 from the germline V gene are MNHNS and SASEGT. V lost 0 bases, J lost 0 bases, and 15 bases lay in between. The CDR3 length is 18 residues. The CDR3 sequence is CASSEAIRGIGAKNIQYF. The DNA of the CDR3 is TGTGCCAGCAGTGAAGCCATTAGGGGGATCGGAGCCAAAAACATTCAGTACTTC.

The chain links TRBV9 to TRBJ1-3; TRBD1 aligns across 11 bases. The CDR3 is 14 residues long. J was trimmed by 4 bases and V by 8 bases; bases with no gene match: 5. Germline CDR1 is SGDLS and CDR2 is YYNGEE. Here the CDR3 reads CASGQGASGNTIYF. CDR3 coding DNA: TGTGCCAGTGGACAGGGGGCATCAGGAAACACCATATATTTT.

The DNA of the CDR3 is TGTGCCAGCGGCAAGTCCGGGACTAGTAGGGACGAGCAGTACTTC. Its protein is CASGKSGTSRDEQYF. The rearrangement uses TRBV27 and TRBJ2-7, with 8 bases that match TRBD2. The CDR3 runs to 15 residues. With 8 bases clipped from V and 5 bases from J, the junction kept 14 bases outside the gene matches. Germline V gene lookup returns CDR1 MNHEY and CDR2 SMNVEV (reference sequence).

The CDR3 loop reads CASSSRADYEQYF. In DNA form, the CDR3 reads TGTGCCAGCAGTTCGCGAGCTGACTACGAGCAGTACTTC. This chain links TRBV28 with TRBJ2-7; D remains ambiguous. Trimming removed 4 bases from V and 3 bases from J, with 10 bases in between. The CDR3 covers 13 residues. The germline gives CDR1 MDHEN, CDR2 SYDVKM. The whole variable domain, remainder taken from reference TRBV28 and TRBJ2-7, is DVKVTQSSRYLVKRTGEKVFLECVQDMDHENMFWYRQDPGLGLRLIYFSYDVKMKEKGDIPEGYSVSREKKERFSLILESASTNQTSMYLCASSSRADYEQYFGPGTRLTVT.

The J gene is TRBJ2-3, the V gene TRBV11-2; 10 positions match TRBD2. The germline V gene encodes CDR1 SGHAT and CDR2 FQNNGV. The junction had 13 bases not matched to a gene; V was cut back by 5 bases and J by 5 bases. CDR3 length: 17 amino acids. The CDR3 sequence: CASSPLLSGRGVDTQYF. The CDR3 DNA reads as TGTGCCAGCAGCCCACTCCTCAGCGGGAGGGGGGTAGATACGCAGTATTTT.

The V and J genes are TRBV28 and TRBJ1-1; 9 bases agree with TRBD1. With V trimmed by 6 bases and J by 5 bases, 7 bases remained unmatched. The CDR3 has 14 residues. Germline values: CDR1 MDHEN, CDR2 SYDVKM. CDR3 in DNA: TGTGCCAGCAGCACACAGGGGGCCAGGACTGAAGCTTTCTTT. Amino acids: CASSTQGARTEAFF.

The chain links TRBV10-3 to TRBJ2-7; 10 nucleotides agree with TRBD1. Trimming cost V 6 bases and J 3 bases; bases outside gene matches: 8. Germline CDR1 ENHRY, CDR2 SYGVKD. There are 15 residues in the CDR3. CDR3 coding DNA: TGTGCCATCAGCGGAGTGGACAGGGGGAACTACGAGCAGTACTTC. Amino acid sequence: CAISGVDRGNYEQYF.

The chain links TRBV28 to TRBJ2-1; D might be TRBD1 (7 bases). The CDR3 runs to 16 residues. Looked up from germline, CDR1 is MDHEN and CDR2 is SYDVKM. V lost 3 bases to trimming and J lost 8 bases, with 20 bases between them. The CDR3 bases are TGTGCCAGCAGTTTTCCTGGAGGTCCCAGGGGGGATGAGCAGTTCTTC. Its translation: CASSFPGGPRGDEQFF.

The chain has TRBV9 and TRBJ2-2, with TRBD2 as a possible D gene (5 bases). This CDR3 spans 14 amino acids. The germline V gene encodes CDR1 SGDLS and CDR2 YYNGEE. V lost 0 bases, J lost 4 bases, and 7 bases lay in between. CDR3 nucleotide sequence: TGTGCCAGCAGCGTAGCTGAGGGCACCGGGGAGCTGTTTTTT. Amino acids: CASSVAEGTGELFF.

This rearrangement joins TRBV11-3 to TRBJ2-7; 9 bases are shared with TRBD2. Germline values: CDR1 SGHNT, CDR2 YENEEA. V lost 0 bases, J lost 7 bases, and 13 bases stayed unmatched. This CDR3 has 17 residues. CDR3 loop: CASSLDGTSGPGGEQYF. DNA of the CDR3: TGTGCCAGCAGCTTAGACGGTACTAGCGGGCCGGGGGGGGAGCAGTACTTC.

The genes are TRBV5-1 and TRBJ2-1; D may be TRBD2 (5 bases). Trimming pared 2 bases from V and 0 bases from J, leaving 12 bases between. Germline V gene lookup returns CDR1 SGHRS and CDR2 YFSETQ. The CDR3 covers 16 residues. CDR3 bases: TGCGCCAGCAGCTTCGCTAGCCTGAGCTCCTACAATGAGCAGTTCTTC. Translation gives CASSFASLSSYNEQFF.

V and J are TRBV6-4 and TRBJ2-1; no reliable D call. This CDR3 is 13 amino acids long. Germline CDR1 is MRHNA and CDR2 is SNTAGT. The V and J ends lost 4 bases and 10 bases respectively, with 14 bases between them. The CDR3 sequence is CASSGTLGIEQFF. The CDR3 nucleotides are TGTGCCAGCAGTGGAACCCTAGGAATAGAGCAGTTCTTC.

The genes are TRBV28 and TRBJ1-5, with no clear D. Germline CDR1 reads MDHEN; CDR2 reads SYDVKM. V dropped 5 bases and J dropped 6 bases, with 11 bases sitting between them. The CDR3 loop spans 13 amino acids. DNA for the CDR3: TGTGCCAGCAGTCCCCAATACGGTCAGCCCCAGCATTTT. This sequence encodes CASSPQYGQPQHF.